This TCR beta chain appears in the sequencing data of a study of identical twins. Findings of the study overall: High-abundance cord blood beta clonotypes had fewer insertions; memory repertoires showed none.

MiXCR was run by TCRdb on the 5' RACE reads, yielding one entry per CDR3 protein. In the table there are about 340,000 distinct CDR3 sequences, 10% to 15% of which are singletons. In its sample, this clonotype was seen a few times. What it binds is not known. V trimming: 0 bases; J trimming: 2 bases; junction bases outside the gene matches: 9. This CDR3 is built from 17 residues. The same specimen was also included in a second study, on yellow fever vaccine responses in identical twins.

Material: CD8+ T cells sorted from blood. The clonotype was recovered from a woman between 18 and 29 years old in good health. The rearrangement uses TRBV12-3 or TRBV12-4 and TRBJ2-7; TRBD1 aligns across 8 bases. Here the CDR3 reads CASSLALLDRGPYEQYF. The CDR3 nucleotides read TGTGCCAGCAGTTTAGCGCTCCTAGACAGGGGACCCTACGAGCAGTACTTC.